The 11 T cell receptor beta chains below were found in one sample sequenced in a study of T cells after yellow fever vaccination. TCRdb reprocessed the 5' RACE reads via MiXCR and lists one record per CDR3 protein. The sample has roughly 32,000 distinct CDR3 sequences; around 7% are singletons. The material was PBMCs, either bulk or a sorted T-cell subset (CD4+, CD8+, memory, or dextramer-sorted; not recorded which), obtained on the day of the first yellow fever vaccination. The source of these receptors is a man aged 18 to 35 who received the YFV17D yellow fever vaccine.

This clonotype was counted at least ten times. The J gene is TRBJ1-2, the V gene TRBV4-3; 7 bases map to TRBD1. The CDR3 sequence is 18 residues long. Trimming removed 0 bases from V and 0 bases from J; junction bases left unmatched: 10. CDR1 is LGHNA, CDR2 YSLEER, per germline. The CDR3 sequence: CASSQDWGQQLSNYGYTF. The CDR3 DNA sequence: TGCGCCAGCAGCCAAGACTGGGGACAGCAGCTTTCTAACTATGGCTACACCTTC.

This clonotype was counted at least ten times. This CDR3 is CASRPLGLANEQYV. The CDR3 DNA follows: TGTGCCAGCAGGCCGCTAGGACTAGCTAACGAGCAGTACGTC. V and J are TRBV25-1 and TRBJ2-7; TRBD2 matches 8 bases. This CDR3 region has 14 residues. After removal of 6 bases from V and 5 bases from J, the junction contained 9 bases not matched to a gene. Germline lookup yields CDR1 MGHDK and CDR2 SYGVNS.

There are many counts of this clonotype. The V gene is TRBV27, the J gene TRBJ2-3; D is perhaps TRBD2 (6 bases). The length of the CDR3 is 14 residues. Deletions cut 8 bases from V and 5 bases from J, with 17 bases between. CDR1 and CDR2 (germline): MNHEY, SMNVEV (reference sequence). CDR3 coding DNA: TGTGCCAGCCGCACGGGACTTTTGATAGATACGCAGTATTTT. This translates into CASRTGLLIDTQYF.

The table lists this clonotype with many counts. The V and J genes are TRBV7-8 and TRBJ2-1; TRBD1 or TRBD2 may be the D gene (6 bases each). The germline V gene has CDR1 SGHVS and CDR2 FQNEAQ. CDR3 length equals 17 residues. V lost 1 base to trimming and J lost 0 bases, with 13 bases between them. This CDR3 is CASSLGGPGASYNEQFF. The CDR3 region has the DNA TGTGCCAGCAGCTTAGGTGGACCGGGGGCCTCCTACAATGAGCAGTTCTTC.

Only a few counts were recorded for this clonotype. In nucleotides, the CDR3 is TGCAGTGCTAGTGGGGGAGACAGGGCCCGAGCTTTCTTT. Amino acids: CSASGGDRARAFF. The rearrangement links TRBV20-1 to TRBJ1-1; 7 bases are a match to TRBD1. The CDR3 has 13 residues. Per the germline V gene, CDR1 is DFQATT and CDR2 is SNEGSKA (reference sequence). V was pared by 3 bases and J by 10 bases, with 11 bases of the junction left unmatched.

CDR3 coding DNA: TGTGCCAGCAGCTTACGGTACCAAGAGACCCAGTACTTC. It is translated as CASSLRYQETQYF. The V and J genes are TRBV5-6 and TRBJ2-5; D gene uncertain. The V end lost 2 bases, the J end lost 0 bases, and 5 bases lay between the germline ends. Per the germline V gene, CDR1 is SGHDT and CDR2 is YYEEEE. The CDR3 spans 13 residues. The complete variable domain, with remaining parts taken from reference TRBV5-6 and TRBJ2-5, reads DAGVTQSPTHLIKTRGQQVTLRCSPKSGHDTVSWYQQALGQGPQFIFQYYEEEERQRGNFPDRFSGHQFPNYSSELNVNALLLGDSALYLCASSLRYQETQYFGPGTRLLVL.

The chain recombines TRBV12-2 with TRBJ2-7; no check of the table's D call, TRBD1, against the DNA was made. TRBV12-2 is tagged as a pseudogene. The CDR3 length is 15 residues. The CDR3 DNA reads as TGTGCAAGTCGCTTAGGGACAGGGGGCTCCTACGAGCAGTACTTC. It is translated as CASRLGTGGSYEQYF.

This clonotype was found a few times. The genes are TRBV3-1 and TRBJ1-1; TRBD1 agrees at 12 bases. Germline V lookup: CDR1 LGHDT, CDR2 YNNKEL (reference sequence). The CDR3 is 14 residues long. V lost 3 bases, J lost 10 bases, and 6 bases stayed unmatched. CDR3 in DNA: TGTGCCAGCAGCCACGTGGGACAGGGGGCGCGAGCTTTCTTT. Protein product: CASSHVGQGARAFF.

This clonotype appeared many times. The V and J genes are TRBV6-2 or TRBV6-3 and TRBJ1-5; D is uncertain. Trimming left V 6 bases short and J 6 bases short, with 12 bases between. The CDR3 is 13 residues long. Germline CDR1 is MNHEY and CDR2 is SVGEGT. The CDR3 loop is CASRTDSFQPQHF. The CDR3 DNA sequence: TGTGCCAGCAGGACCGATTCGTTTCAGCCCCAGCATTTT.

This clonotype appeared many times. The CDR3 reads CASSLGVGMESPLHF. In DNA form, the CDR3 reads TGTGCCAGCAGCTTAGGGGTGGGAATGGAGTCACCCCTCCACTTT. The chain recombines TRBV7-2 with TRBJ1-6; D unclear. The CDR3 extends over 15 amino acids. Germline V lookup: CDR1 SGHTA, CDR2 FQGNSA. V gave up 1 base and J gave up 10 bases, with 14 bases separating them.

This clonotype was recorded at least ten times. The chain employs TRBV5-5 and TRBJ1-4, with D maybe TRBD1 (5 bases). This CDR3 spans 14 amino acids. V was shortened by 4 bases and J by 5 bases, with 12 bases between the two germline ends. Per the germline V gene, CDR1 is SGHKS and CDR2 is YYEKEE (reference sequence). Here the CDR3 DNA reads TGTGCCAGCAGCCCCGAGTGGGGCAATGAAAAACTGTTTTTT. Protein product: CASSPEWGNEKLFF.